This TCR beta chain emerged from a study of CD8+ T cells in alopecia areata. Study in general: Treated patients' severity was scored by percentage of affected scalp area.

The treatment here: oral pan-JAK inhibitor, 5-10 mg twice daily. The authors sorted CD4+ and CD8+ T cells from PBMCs. Findings of the study overall: Among the top 100, expanded CD8+ clones, as well as scalp clonality, were significantly decreased by tofacitinib. For lesional scalp, especially alopecia totalis/universalis, clonality was higher than in normal scalp.

Comments on this clone: Antigen unknown.

As the sequencing template, cDNA was produced by extracting RNA and reverse transcribing it. The repertoire was sequenced with immunoSEQ multiplex PCR; TCRdb's copy has only in-frame clones and lacks some. The sample shows approximately 190,000 clones, 58% of them seen only once. This sequence was found in a human donor with alopecia areata. The material was CD4+ T cells sorted from blood, obtained at week 24, from a patient treated with tofacitinib.

The CDR3 protein is CARIAPTSYEQYF. In DNA, the CDR3 is TGCGCCAGAATAGCCCCGACTTCCTACGAGCAGTACTTC. The chain carries TRBV23-1 and TRBJ2-7; D not certain. TRBV23-1 is labeled an ORF, and its function is uncertain. This CDR3 comprises 13 residues. The V gene lost 9 bases and the J gene lost 1 base, with 13 bases spanning the gap.